Below, 28 T cell receptor beta chains from the same sample are listed, as sequenced in a study of cytomegalovirus exposure and HLA in healthy donors. PCR amplification relied on 60 Vbeta primers (plus 13 Jbeta primers). Sequencing used immunoSEQ multiplex PCR; TCRdb keeps in-frame clones, though not all of them. Seen here are approximately 220,000 clones, approximately 88% observed once, and the top ten hold 0.71%. Sequenced material: PBMCs. These TCRs come from a boy between 2 and 10 years old in good health and CMV-seronegative.

The V call is TRBV6-6, the J call TRBJ2-7, with D perhaps TRBD2 (5 bases). The CDR3 runs to 14 residues. Per germline, CDR1 MNHNY and CDR2 SVGAGI (reference sequence). Between the trimmed V and J ends, which lost 2 bases and 5 bases, there was a span of 13 bases. This CDR3 is CASSYLIWGDEQYF. The CDR3 nucleotides read TGTGCCAGCAGTTACCTAATCTGGGGAGACGAGCAGTACTTC.

A single count supports this clone. This chain connects TRBV30 to TRBJ1-2; 11 bases are a match to TRBD1. V shed 4 bases, J shed 8 bases, and the junction held 6 bases outside the gene matches. This CDR3 has 13 residues. CDR1 and CDR2 from the germline V gene are GTSNPN and SVGIG (reference sequence). CDR3 protein: CAWTQDRGRGYTF. CDR3 sequence (DNA): TGTGCCTGGACCCAGGACAGGGGGCGAGGCTACACCTTC.

The chain recombines TRBV11-1 with TRBJ2-7; 7 bases map to TRBD1. Germline V gives CDR1 SGHAT, CDR2 FQDESV (reference sequence). V was pared by 1 base and J by 3 bases, with 6 bases of the junction left unmatched. The CDR3 is 15 residues long. The CDR3 here is CASSLDRGPLYEQYF. CDR3 coding DNA: TGTGCCAGCAGCTTAGACAGGGGCCCCCTCTACGAGCAGTACTTC.

The chain uses TRBV7-9 and TRBJ1-4; 9 bases agree with TRBD1. The V segment lost 2 bases and the J segment 8 bases; nucleotides outside the gene matches: 9. Germline CDR1 is SEHNR and CDR2 is FQNEAQ (reference sequence). This CDR3 is built from 16 residues. The DNA for the CDR3 is TGTGCCAGCAGCTTATTCATCGGGACAGGGAAAGAAAAACTGTTTTTT. It encodes CASSLFIGTGKEKLFF. Looking up the rest from reference TRBV7-9 and TRBJ1-4 gives the full variable domain: DTGVSQNPRHKITKRGQNVTFRCDPISEHNRLYWYRQTLGQGPEFLTYFQNEAQLEKSRLLSDRFSAERPKGSFSTLEIQRTEQGDSAMYLCASSLFIGTGKEKLFFGSGTQLSVL.

A word on this clone: The junction departs from germline at one end; a sequencing error may be responsible. The chain links TRBV7-6 to TRBJ2-2; a weak D match, TRBD2 (5 bases). The CDR3 is 15 residues long. Germline V CDR1 and CDR2: SGHVS, FNYEAQ. In DNA form, the CDR3 reads TGTGCTAGCAGCCCAGCCCGGGGAAACACCGGGGAGCTGTTTTTT. Amino acid sequence: CASSPARGNTGELFF. Variable domain in full (rest from reference TRBV7-6 and TRBJ2-2): GAGVSQSPRYKVTKRGQDVALRCDPISGHVSLYWYRQALGQGPEFLTYFNYEAQQDKSGLPNDRFSAERPEGSISTLTIQRTEQRDSAMYRCASSPARGNTGELFFGEGSRLTVL.

This rearrangement joins TRBV25-1 to TRBJ2-7; 7 bases agree with TRBD1. The length of the CDR3 is 12 residues. The germline CDR1 and CDR2 sequences are MGHDK and SYGVNS. J gave up 6 bases and V 3 bases, and 2 bases lay outside the gene matches. The CDR3 coding sequence is TGTGCCAGCAGTGACACAGGGGCCGAGCAGTACTTC. Its protein product is CASSDTGAEQYF.

This clone was detected once. The chain joins TRBV9 to TRBJ1-2; 11 bases are a match to TRBD1. In germline, CDR1 is SGDLS, CDR2 YYNGEE. Losses at the gene ends were 1 base for V and 4 bases for J; bases not matched to a gene: 9. This CDR3 has 17 amino acids. The CDR3 loop is CASSVSGQGATGYGYTF. DNA of the CDR3: TGTGCCAGCAGCGTAAGCGGACAGGGGGCTACGGGCTATGGCTACACCTTC.

V gene TRBV10-1 combines with J gene TRBJ2-7, with 7 bases aligning to TRBD1. J was trimmed by 4 bases and V by 3 bases; bases with no gene match: 9. Germline CDR1 is WNHNN and CDR2 is SYGVQD (reference sequence). This CDR3 contains 15 residues. CDR3 DNA: TGCGCCAGCAGTGATCCGGACAGGATCGGGTACGAGCAGTACTTC. The encoded protein is CASSDPDRIGYEQYF.

The V call is TRBV2, the J call TRBJ2-1; perhaps TRBD1 as D (5 bases). Germline loops: CDR1 SNHLY, CDR2 FYNNEI. The CDR3 extends over 14 amino acids. V lost 8 bases to trimming and J lost 7 bases, with 18 bases between them. The CDR3, as DNA: TGTGCCAGCCACCACAGGCGGACACCTAATGAGCAGTTCTTC. Translation gives CASHHRRTPNEQFF. The full variable domain, its missing parts supplied by reference TRBV2 and TRBJ2-1, is EPEVTQTPSHQVTQMGQEVILRCVPISNHLYFYWYRQILGQKVEFLVSFYNNEISEKSEIFDDQFSVERPDGSNFTLKIRSTKLEDSAMYFCASHHRRTPNEQFFGPGTRLTVL.

DNA for the CDR3: TGTGCCAGCAGCTTTGTCCCTAATCTGACAGGTTGGCAAGAGACCCAGTACTTC. This codes for CASSFVPNLTGWQETQYF. V usage is TRBV12-1 and J usage is TRBJ2-5; TRBD1, the table's D call, was not compared with the DNA. TRBV12-1 is flagged as a pseudogene. This CDR3 region has 18 residues.

V gene TRBV7-8 combines with J gene TRBJ2-7; D remains unclear. Germline V gene data show CDR1 as SGHVS and CDR2 as FQNEAQ. V lost 5 bases and J 4 bases, leaving 12 bases between the germline ends. The CDR3 length is 13 residues. The CDR3 sequence: CASSNTEAYEQYF. The CDR3 nucleotides are TGTGCCAGCAGCAATACTGAGGCGTACGAGCAGTACTTC. Full variable domain (missing parts from reference TRBV7-8 and TRBJ2-7): GAGVSQSPRYKVAKRGQDVALRCDPISGHVSLFWYQQALGQGPEFLTYFQNEAQLDKSGLPSDRFFAERPEGSVSTLKIQRTQQEDSAVYLCASSNTEAYEQYFGPGTRLTVT.

This clone was picked up one time. The chain combines TRBV19 with TRBJ1-5; D possibly corresponds to TRBD1 (6 bases). This CDR3 has 15 residues. Germline loops: CDR1 LNHDA, CDR2 SQIVND (reference sequence). V was trimmed by 7 bases and J by 7 bases, leaving 20 bases between them. The DNA of the CDR3 is TGTGCCAGTAACCCGAGGGGGGGCGAGAAACAGCCCCAGCATTTT. Encoded protein: CASNPRGGEKQPQHF.

V gene TRBV13 combines with J gene TRBJ2-5; no clear D gene. Germline V CDR1 and CDR2: PRHDT, FYEKMQ (reference sequence). Deletions cut 0 bases from V and 1 base from J, with 6 bases between. This CDR3 region has 14 residues. CDR3 amino acids: CASSLGAVQETQYF. In DNA, the CDR3 is TGTGCCAGCAGCTTAGGGGCAGTCCAAGAGACCCAGTACTTC.

V is TRBV6-1 and J is TRBJ2-2, with a weak D call TRBD2 (6 bases). The CDR3 has 19 amino acids. In germline, CDR1 is MNHNS, CDR2 SASEGT. The germline V and J ends were trimmed by 2 bases and 0 bases, with 19 bases remaining between them. The CDR3 spells CASSETRDFSFANTGELFF. The DNA of the CDR3 is TGTGCCAGCAGTGAAACGCGGGATTTCTCGTTCGCGAACACCGGGGAGCTGTTTTTT.

The chain combines TRBV7-9 with TRBJ1-1; D is unclear. Per the germline V gene, CDR1 is SEHNR and CDR2 is FQNEAQ (reference sequence). V lost 5 bases to trimming and J lost 0 bases, with 16 bases between them. The CDR3 has 16 residues. CDR3 protein: CASSPDPSGLNTEAFF. The CDR3 DNA reads TGTGCCAGCAGCCCTGACCCCAGCGGGTTGAACACTGAAGCTTTCTTT.

V and J are TRBV19 and TRBJ2-3; D is perhaps TRBD1 (5 bases). V shed 3 bases and J shed 3 bases, with 13 bases lying between them. Germline V lookup: CDR1 LNHDA, CDR2 SQIVND (reference sequence). The CDR3 totals 15 residues. The CDR3 loop reads CASSIRLGQTDTQYF. DNA of the CDR3: TGTGCCAGTAGTATCCGGCTGGGGCAGACAGATACGCAGTATTTT. Filled out from reference TRBV19 and TRBJ2-3, the complete variable domain reads DGGITQSPKYLFRKEGQNVTLSCEQNLNHDAMYWYRQDPGQGLRLIYYSQIVNDFQKGDIAEGYSVSREKKESFPLTVTSAQKNPTAFYLCASSIRLGQTDTQYFGPGTRLTVL.

The rearrangement joins TRBV5-4 to TRBJ2-7; TRBD1 aligns across 9 bases. The V gene end was trimmed by 3 bases and the J gene end by 4 bases; junction bases not matched to a gene: 8. The CDR3 has 15 amino acids. Per the germline V gene, CDR1 is SGHNT and CDR2 is YYREEE (reference sequence). CDR3 DNA sequence: TGTGCCAGCAGCTCGGGGACAGGGAATGTATACGAGCAGTACTTC. Protein sequence: CASSSGTGNVYEQYF.

This sequence joins TRBV6-5 and TRBJ1-3; a possible D gene is TRBD1 (6 bases). The V gene's germline CDR1 is MNHEY and CDR2 SVGAGI. The germline V and J ends were trimmed by 7 bases and 3 bases, with 10 bases remaining between them. CDR3 length equals 13 residues. The CDR3, as DNA: TGTGCCAGCAAGACGACAGGTGGAAACACCATATATTTT. It yields the protein CASKTTGGNTIYF.

V is TRBV27 and J is TRBJ2-7; 11 bases agree with TRBD1. There are 18 residues in the CDR3. The J segment lost 3 bases and the V segment lost 8 bases, leaving 18 bases of the junction unmatched. Germline V CDR1 and CDR2: MNHEY, SMNVEV (reference sequence). The CDR3: CASLSLRTGTGGIYEQYF. The CDR3 nucleotides read TGTGCCAGCCTATCCCTGAGGACCGGGACAGGGGGTATCTACGAGCAGTACTTC.

Only a few counts were recorded for this clone. The chain links TRBV2 to TRBJ2-3, with 7 bases lining up with TRBD1. The CDR3 runs 14 residues. Germline V lookup: CDR1 SNHLY, CDR2 FYNNEI. J was trimmed by 2 bases and V by 5 bases; bases with no gene match: 4. The CDR3 reads CASSWDSYTDTQYF. The CDR3 DNA reads TGTGCCAGCAGTTGGGACAGCTACACAGATACGCAGTATTTT.

The chain employs TRBV27 and TRBJ1-5; D unresolved. Looked up from germline, CDR1 is MNHEY and CDR2 is SMNVEV (reference sequence). V lost 1 base to trimming and J lost 4 bases, with 8 bases between them. The CDR3 loop spans 14 amino acids. The CDR3 DNA follows: TGTGCCAGCAGTTTATTGGCCGGGAATCAGCCCCAGCATTTT. This codes for CASSLLAGNQPQHF.

This chain uses TRBV2 with TRBJ1-6, with a weak D call TRBD1 (5 bases). V lost 3 bases to trimming and J lost 7 bases, with 13 bases between them. The V gene's germline CDR1 is SNHLY and CDR2 FYNNEI. The CDR3 contains 15 residues. CDR3 region: CASSEVRVVNSPLHF. CDR3 DNA sequence: TGTGCCAGCAGTGAGGTCAGGGTGGTAAATTCACCCCTCCACTTT.

The V call is TRBV11-2, the J call TRBJ2-7; 8 nucleotides agree with TRBD1. Germline V gene sequence: CDR1 SGHAT, CDR2 FQNNGV. The CDR3 extends over 14 amino acids. The junction had 8 bases not matched to a gene; V was cut back by 4 bases and J by 6 bases. CDR3 sequence (DNA): TGTGCCAGCAGCTGGAGACAGGGGTTGCTCGAGCAGTACTTC. Its protein product is CASSWRQGLLEQYF.

The rearrangement joins TRBV27 to TRBJ2-7; unclear D gene. The germline V and J ends were trimmed by 0 bases and 0 bases, with 6 bases remaining between them. The CDR3 runs 14 residues. Germline CDR1 reads MNHEY; CDR2 reads SMNVEV (reference sequence). Here the CDR3 reads CASSLSPSSYEQYF. CDR3 coding DNA: TGTGCCAGCAGTTTATCCCCTAGCTCCTACGAGCAGTACTTC.

The chain employs TRBV6-1 and TRBJ1-6; unclear D gene. Trimming left V 2 bases short and J 2 bases short, with 13 bases between. Germline lookup yields CDR1 MNHNS and CDR2 SASEGT. The CDR3 contains 17 residues. The CDR3 DNA reads TGTGCCAGCAGTGAACTGACCAGCGGGCCCTATAATTCACCCCTCCACTTT. Encoded protein: CASSELTSGPYNSPLHF.

In this sample, this clone turned up once. This chain connects TRBV6-5 to TRBJ1-6; D may be TRBD1 (6 bases). This CDR3 region has 14 residues. V lost 5 bases and J 9 bases, leaving 14 bases between the germline ends. CDR1 and CDR2 from the germline V gene are MNHEY and SVGAGI. In DNA form, the CDR3 reads TGTGCCAGCAGTGCACAGGGATCCCCTTCACCCCTCCACTTT. Protein sequence: CASSAQGSPSPLHF.

The rearrangement uses TRBV5-1 and TRBJ2-7, with 8 bases that match TRBD2. The junction had 9 bases not matched to a gene; V was cut back by 4 bases and J by 0 bases. The CDR3 has 16 amino acids. The germline CDR1 and CDR2 sequences are SGHRS and YFSETQ. The CDR3 bases are TGCGCCAGCAGCCCTGAAAGCGGGGGTGTCTCCTACGAGCAGTACTTC. This translates into CASSPESGGVSYEQYF.

The rearrangement links TRBV5-1 to TRBJ2-7, with 8 bases lining up with TRBD1. Germline trimming cut 4 bases from V and 2 bases from J; bases unmatched to any gene: 5. The CDR3 is made up of 14 amino acids. Germline V lookup: CDR1 SGHRS, CDR2 YFSETQ. CDR3 nucleotide sequence: TGCGCCAGCAGCGTCGGACAGGGTGCCTACGAGCAGTACTTC. Translation: CASSVGQGAYEQYF.